Shown below are 15 T cell receptor beta chains from a single sample sequenced in a study of molecular identifiers for immune sequencing clone quantification (dated by TCRdb to the late 2010s). Libraries were made using PCR. The listed sequencing device is Illumina HiSeq 4000. In TCRdb, the public reads were trimmed at Q25 with fastp and aligned with MiXCR, with productive beta chains retained. Records with the same CDR3 protein are collapsed into one entry carrying the most frequent genes and DNA. Across this sample there are about half a million distinct CDR3 sequences, with over 20% seen only once. The ten largest clonotypes hold roughly 0.81% of the sample. The sample taken for sequencing was naive CD8+ T cells from blood, with Jurkat cell RNA spiked in. What the cell subset or site label conveys for this sample: FACS-sorted CD8+CD4-CCR7+CD45RA+ naive T cells. The source of these receptors is a human donor in good health. Some libraries in this study had Jurkat cell RNA spiked in.

This clonotype has a count of ten or more. The CDR3: CASSQDNRGSRTEAFF. The CDR3 nucleotides are TGCGCCAGCAGCCAGGATAACAGGGGGAGTCGGACTGAAGCTTTCTTT. The chain uses TRBV4-3 and TRBJ1-1, with 8 bases fitting TRBD1. The trim removed 3 bases at V and 5 bases at J, leaving 11 bases unmatched. The CDR3 runs to 16 residues. The germline CDR1 and CDR2 sequences are LGHNA and YSLEER.

At least ten counts were recorded for this clonotype. CDR3: CASSLDDFTDTQYF. CDR3 nucleotide sequence: TGTGCCAGCAGCTTAGATGACTTCACAGATACGCAGTATTTT. This sequence joins TRBV7-2 and TRBJ2-3; D is unclear. Germline CDR1 reads SGHTA; CDR2 reads FQGNSA. V was trimmed by 1 base and J by 2 bases, leaving 7 bases between them. The CDR3 has 14 residues.

This clonotype was found a few times. The V and J genes are TRBV5-6 and TRBJ2-4; D is ambiguous. This CDR3 is 16 amino acids long. Trimming removed 0 bases from V and 1 base from J, with 11 bases in between. Germline loops: CDR1 SGHDT, CDR2 YYEEEE. CDR3 nucleotide sequence: TGTGCCAGCAGCTTGGGAGGTGGAGTGGCCAAAAACATTCAGTACTTC. Amino acid sequence: CASSLGGGVAKNIQYF. The variable domain in full, completed from reference TRBV5-6 and TRBJ2-4, reads DAGVTQSPTHLIKTRGQQVTLRCSPKSGHDTVSWYQQALGQGPQFIFQYYEEEERQRGNFPDRFSGHQFPNYSSELNVNALLLGDSALYLCASSLGGGVAKNIQYFGAGTRLSVL.

There are a few counts of this clonotype. This sequence joins TRBV19 and TRBJ2-2; TRBD1 might be the D (6 bases). Germline CDR1 and CDR2: LNHDA and SQIVND (reference sequence). V lost 3 bases and J 0 bases, leaving 17 bases between the germline ends. This CDR3 is 18 amino acids long. CDR3 protein: CASSIGQNIVPNTGELFF. The CDR3 region has the DNA TGTGCCAGTAGTATCGGACAGAATATAGTGCCGAACACCGGGGAGCTGTTTTTT.

This clonotype showed up many times. The chain has TRBV28 and TRBJ2-3, with D possibly matching TRBD1 (5 bases). The V and J ends lost 3 bases and 2 bases respectively, with 12 bases between them. The CDR3 has 15 residues. Germline V CDR1 and CDR2: MDHEN, SYDVKM. The CDR3 DNA is TGTGCCAGCAGTTTCAACAGGATATCCACAGATACGCAGTATTTT. Protein product: CASSFNRISTDTQYF. The variable domain in full, completed from reference TRBV28 and TRBJ2-3, reads DVKVTQSSRYLVKRTGEKVFLECVQDMDHENMFWYRQDPGLGLRLIYFSYDVKMKEKGDIPEGYSVSREKKERFSLILESASTNQTSMYLCASSFNRISTDTQYFGPGTRLTVL.

This clonotype occurred many times. V usage is TRBV5-4 and J usage is TRBJ1-3; no reliable D call. From germline, CDR1 is SGHNT and CDR2 YYREEE (reference sequence). V shed 6 bases and J shed 4 bases, with 5 bases lying between them. The CDR3 runs 11 residues. CDR3 coding DNA: TGTGCCAGCACGGGCGGAAACACCATATATTTT. Residues: CASTGGNTIYF.

This clonotype was detected ten times or more. The chain is built from TRBV5-6 and TRBJ2-7; TRBD1 agrees at 8 bases. The CDR3 is 14 residues long. Germline loops: CDR1 SGHDT, CDR2 YYEEEE. V gave up 3 bases and J gave up 3 bases; unmatched junction bases: 5. CDR3 residues: CASSSGQGDYEQYF. The CDR3 DNA follows: TGTGCCAGCAGCTCAGGACAGGGAGACTACGAGCAGTACTTC. Full variable domain (outside the CDR3, taken from reference TRBV5-6 and TRBJ2-7): DAGVTQSPTHLIKTRGQQVTLRCSPKSGHDTVSWYQQALGQGPQFIFQYYEEEERQRGNFPDRFSGHQFPNYSSELNVNALLLGDSALYLCASSSGQGDYEQYFGPGTRLTVT.

This clonotype turned up a few times. This chain connects TRBV7-6 to TRBJ2-5; D might be TRBD1 (6 bases). The V end was cut by 1 base, the J end by 5 bases, with 17 bases between. The germline V gene has CDR1 SGHVS and CDR2 FNYEAQ. The CDR3 runs to 16 residues. CDR3 sequence reads: CASSLVVSGDTETQYF. The CDR3 coding sequence is TGTGCCAGCAGCTTAGTTGTGTCAGGGGATACGGAGACCCAGTACTTC.

The rearrangement uses TRBV27 and TRBJ2-5; no reliable D call. The germline V and J ends were trimmed by 6 bases and 2 bases, with 4 bases remaining between them. The germline CDR1 and CDR2 sequences are MNHEY and SMNVEV (reference sequence). The CDR3 runs to 11 residues. CDR3 loop: CASRGQETQYF. CDR3 nucleotides: TGTGCCAGCAGAGGGCAAGAGACCCAGTACTTC.

The V gene is TRBV9, the J gene TRBJ2-2, with TRBD2 matching 7 bases. Germline CDR1 is SGDLS and CDR2 is YYNGEE. CDR3 length: 17 amino acids. The V segment lost 3 bases and the J segment 1 base; nucleotides outside the gene matches: 9. CDR3 sequence reads: CASSGALTSQNTGELFF. In DNA form, the CDR3 reads TGTGCCAGCAGCGGCGCCCTGACTAGCCAGAACACCGGGGAGCTGTTTTTT.

This clonotype was counted a few times. The chain employs TRBV9 and TRBJ2-3; TRBD2 aligns across 8 bases. Germline V lookup: CDR1 SGDLS, CDR2 YYNGEE. V dropped 4 bases and J dropped 1; count of bases not matched to a gene: 8. The CDR3 totals 16 residues. For the CDR3, the DNA is TGTGCCAGCAGCCCCCAGGGGCGGGGGGGCACAGATACGCAGTATTTT. Translation gives CASSPQGRGGTDTQYF.

V is TRBV5-6 and J is TRBJ1-1; a possible D gene is TRBD1 (6 bases). The ends were cut back, 4 bases at V and 10 bases at J, with 17 bases in the middle. CDR1 SGHDT and CDR2 YYEEEE come from the germline V gene. The CDR3 consists of 13 residues. The CDR3 DNA follows: TGTGCCAGCAGCCGGGGGGGGCCGGCTGTAGCTTTCTTT. Its translation is CASSRGGPAVAFF. The full variable domain, with the rest looked up from reference TRBV5-6 and TRBJ1-1, is DAGVTQSPTHLIKTRGQQVTLRCSPKSGHDTVSWYQQALGQGPQFIFQYYEEEERQRGNFPDRFSGHQFPNYSSELNVNALLLGDSALYLCASSRGGPAVAFFGQGTRLTVV.

The V gene is TRBV11-2, the J gene TRBJ2-5; a weak D match, TRBD2 (5 bases). V dropped 1 base and J dropped 5 bases, with 17 bases sitting between them. The CDR3 extends over 16 amino acids. Germline loops: CDR1 SGHAT, CDR2 FQNNGV. The CDR3 DNA sequence: TGTGCCAGCAGCTTAGGGTTCCGGGGATCAAGTGAGACCCAGTACTTC. This sequence encodes CASSLGFRGSSETQYF. The complete variable domain, with remaining parts taken from reference TRBV11-2 and TRBJ2-5, reads EAGVAQSPRYKIIEKRQSVAFWCNPISGHATLYWYQQILGQGPKLLIQFQNNGVVDDSQLPKDRFSAERLKGVDSTLKIQPAKLEDSAVYLCASSLGFRGSSETQYFGPGTRLLVL.

The chain joins TRBV4-3 to TRBJ2-2; D call uncertain. The CDR3 runs to 16 residues. Trimming cost V 0 bases and J 0 bases, with 8 bases left between them. CDR1 is LGHNA, CDR2 YSLEER, per germline. CDR3 in DNA: TGCGCCAGCAGCCAAGACGCCAAAGCGAACACCGGGGAGCTGTTTTTT. Amino acid sequence: CASSQDAKANTGELFF.

In this sample, this clonotype turned up a few times. This CDR3 reads CSVEDQFYEQYF. DNA for the CDR3: TGCAGCGTTGAAGATCAGTTCTACGAGCAGTACTTC. The chain recombines TRBV29-1 with TRBJ2-7; D remains unclear. Trimming stripped 0 bases from V and 3 bases from J, with 6 bases between. The germline V gene has CDR1 SQVTM and CDR2 ANQGSEA. This CDR3 is built from 12 residues.